The 2 T cell receptor beta chains below all came from one sample that was sequenced in a study of control samples from healthy donors and cancer patients. The assay was immunoSEQ multiplex PCR, and TCRdb's table has in-frame clones only and misses some. Among 100,000 or so clones listed, approximately 90% were seen once. The sequencing sample was made of blood. The receptors originated from a man aged 25 to 45 in good health.

The chain recombines TRBV6-2 or TRBV6-3 with TRBJ2-7; 13 bases are shared with TRBD2. After removal of 4 bases from V and 2 bases from J, the junction contained 11 bases not matched to a gene. Per germline, CDR1 MNHEY and CDR2 SVGEGT. This CDR3 contains 18 residues. The CDR3 protein is CASSSSLAGGTNAYEQYF. The CDR3 region has the DNA TGTGCCAGCAGTTCCTCACTAGCGGGAGGGACTAACGCCTACGAGCAGTACTTC.

V and J are TRBV6-4 and TRBJ2-7, with D perhaps matching TRBD1 (5 bases). The germline V gene encodes CDR1 MRHNA and CDR2 SNTAGT. V was pared by 11 bases and J by 1 base, with 9 bases between. This CDR3 is built from 11 residues. The CDR3 DNA reads TGTGCCGGATGGACATCCTACGAGCAGTACGTC. Protein: CAGWTSYEQYV.